The source of this T cell receptor beta chain is a study of blood T cell repertoires in COVID-19. Study at large: PBMCs, B-cell-depleted T cells, or T cells provided the cDNA or gDNA that made up the material.

All enrollees were roughly 18 to 89 years old and from some 24 US areas. Participant reports of clinical history set cohort assignment. In the original processing: Cell counts per sample came from amplifying reference gene primers. Sequencing was performed with immunoSEQ multiplex PCR; in TCRdb, only in-frame clones are kept and a portion is missing. That table is the source of V, J and clone size, and D and trimming were worked out from the DNA. The sample yields some 70,000 clones, around 89% seen once. Trimming shortened V by 0 bases and J by 6 bases, and 21 bases separated the two germline ends. The CDR3 loop spans 17 amino acids. The germline V gene has CDR1 MGHRA and CDR2 YSYEKL.

The genes are TRBV4-1 and TRBJ2-7; D perhaps matches TRBD1 (6 bases). The sequencing sample was made of PBMCs or T cells enriched from blood (not recorded which). The clonotype was recovered from a woman between 35 and 50 years old who had recovered from COVID-19. CDR3 residues: CASSQDIPTGIPSEQYF. The CDR3 nucleotides read TGCGCCAGCAGCCAAGATATCCCGACAGGAATTCCCTCCGAGCAGTACTTC.